Reported below is one T cell receptor (beta chain). In this sample, this clone turned up a few times. What antigen it recognizes has not been identified. Base quality data are lacking; no much larger clone is found one base away. Libraries were prepared through the immunoSEQ multiplex PCR assay. Sourced from immuneACCESS, this table was stored by TCRdb with only in-frame sequences that have V and J called. A share of the clones is absent; for the studies checked, an unresolved V gene accounts for under half, and the remainder has no known explanation. Across this sample there are about 64,000 clones, with just under 95% seen only once. The top ten clonotypes cover roughly 1.3% of the sample. V is reduced by 5 bases and J by 1 base, leaving a spacing of 11 bases between them. From the cysteine up to the phenylalanine, the CDR3 has a length of 14 residues. The read is trimmed to its CDR3 DNA, 42 bases read in frame from base 1. Looking up the germline V gene yields CDR1 MNHNS and CDR2 SASEGT.

The data are from a study of T cell changes during pregnancy in multiple sclerosis (dated by TCRdb to between 2018 and 2021). Some background on the complete study: Changes in the T cell repertoire over the course of pregnancy were examined in this study in women with multiple sclerosis.

The source of this sequence is a female donor with multiple sclerosis, enrolled in a pregnancy study. The V gene is TRBV6-1 and the J gene is TRBJ1-1; TRBD1 could be the D gene, as 6 bases match. This material consisted of peripheral blood, taken in the second trimester of pregnancy. The CDR3 amino acid sequence is: CASSSRGWNTEAFF. The DNA sequence is given as TGTGCCAGCAGTAGCAGGGGTTGGAACACTGAAGCTTTCTTT.